The rows below give T cell receptor beta chains drawn from one sample of a study of human T cells and chemical hapten exposure. Via MiXCR, TCRdb re-called the RACE reads, giving one row per CDR3 protein. The sample carries 300,000 to 450,000 distinct CDR3 sequences, approximately 5% recorded once. The material sequenced was whole blood, taken in connection with sensitization to the hapten diphenylcyclopropenone (DPC). The receptors originated from a woman in her 50s with alopecia areata. Some clones in this sample may be carry-over from other donors' samples. Both conserved end residues are part of each CDR3. The D gene is left open where the match is weak. The size entry is marked missing in some rows and otherwise reads once, few, many or a size class.

v_gene	d_gene	j_gene	abundance	CDR3aa	CDR3nt
TRBV27	TRBD1	TRBJ1-1	.	CASSRDDRGPTEAFF	TGTGCCAGCAGTAGGGATGACAGGGGGCCCACTGAAGCTTTCTTT
TRBV7-2	.	TRBJ1-4	few	CASSLVRANEKLFF	TGTGCCAGCAGCTTAGTCAGGGCTAATGAAAAACTGTTTTTT
TRBV5-1	.	TRBJ2-3	many	CASRLGSTDTQYF	TGCGCCAGCAGATTAGGGAGTACAGATACGCAGTATTTT
TRBV6-5	.	TRBJ1-1	few	CASSTWSNTEAFF	TGTGCCAGCAGTACCTGGTCGAACACTGAAGCTTTCTTT
TRBV6-5	.	TRBJ2-2	many	CASSSPFGGELFF	TGTGCCAGCAGTTCCCCGTTTGGCGGGGAGCTGTTTTTT
TRBV7-9	.	TRBJ2-7	many	CASSLYLPYEQYF	TGTGCCAGCAGCTTATATCTCCCCTACGAGCAGTACTTC
TRBV10-3	.	TRBJ1-4	many	CAISNSGATNEKLFF	TGTGCCATCAGTAACTCAGGAGCAACTAATGAAAAACTGTTTTTT
TRBV3-1	.	TRBJ2-1	many	CASSSRDEQFF	TGTGCCAGCAGCTCTAGGGATGAGCAGTTCTTC
TRBV12-3/TRBV12-4	.	TRBJ2-7	many	CASSYGGGSYEQYF	TGTGCCAGCAGTTACGGCGGCGGATCCTACGAGCAGTACTTC
TRBV6-2/TRBV6-3	.	TRBJ1-2	many	CASNTGPLYGYTF	TGTGCCAGCAACACAGGCCCGCTCTATGGCTACACCTTC
TRBV9	TRBD1	TRBJ2-7	many	CASSRGQGALGSYEQYF	TGTGCCAGCAGCCGAGGGCAGGGGGCTTTAGGGTCCTACGAGCAGTACTTC
TRBV20-1	.	TRBJ1-5	many	CSASKGQADQPQHF	TGCAGTGCTAGCAAAGGCCAAGCAGATCAGCCCCAGCATTTT
TRBV29-1	.	TRBJ1-5	.	CSVSENSNQPQHF	TGCAGCGTTTCAGAGAATAGCAATCAGCCCCAGCATTTT
TRBV5-1	TRBD1	TRBJ1-4	few	CASSSTGAGEKLFF	TGCGCCAGCAGCTCAACAGGGGCTGGTGAAAAACTGTTTTTT
TRBV4-3	.	TRBJ1-1	.	CASSAGVSGTEAFF	TGCGCCAGCAGCGCCGGCGTCTCAGGCACTGAAGCTTTCTTT
TRBV19	TRBD1	TRBJ2-7	many	CASSEDRGRGYEQYF	TGTGCCAGTAGTGAGGACAGGGGACGGGGCTACGAGCAGTACTTC
TRBV20-1	TRBD2	TRBJ2-1	many	CSARVAGGPVYEQFF	TGCAGTGCTAGAGTAGCGGGAGGGCCGGTCTATGAGCAGTTCTTC
TRBV29-1	.	TRBJ2-3	many	CSVAPGADTQYF	TGCAGCGTGGCGCCCGGAGCAGATACGCAGTATTTT
TRBV2	.	TRBJ2-5	few	CASSLVIQETQYF	TGTGCCAGCAGTTTAGTGATCCAAGAGACCCAGTACTTC
TRBV6-2/TRBV6-3	TRBD2	TRBJ2-1	few	CASSYRGLASNEQFF	TGTGCCAGCAGTTACCGGGGACTAGCGAGCAATGAGCAGTTCTTC
TRBV7-9	.	TRBJ1-5	many	CASSLTGNNQPQHF	TGTGCCAGCAGCTTAACGGGAAACAATCAGCCCCAGCATTTT
TRBV3-1	.	TRBJ2-3	many	CASSQERRRGVASTDTQYF	TGTGCCAGCAGCCAAGAACGAAGACGGGGTGTAGCTAGCACAGATACGCAGTATTTT
TRBV28	.	TRBJ1-1	many	CASSLRPGSSNTEAFF	TGTGCCAGCAGTTTGAGGCCAGGGAGTTCGAACACTGAAGCTTTCTTT
TRBV12-3/TRBV12-4	.	TRBJ2-7	many	CASSWNSYEQYF	TGTGCCAGCAGTTGGAACTCGTACGAGCAGTACTTC
TRBV7-2	.	TRBJ1-1	.	CASSLDRGGGTEAFF	TGTGCCAGCAGCTTAGATCGAGGGGGTGGCACTGAAGCTTTCTTT
TRBV29-1	.	TRBJ1-1	.	CSVEDIPEAFF	TGCAGCGTTGAAGATATCCCTGAAGCTTTCTTT
TRBV27	.	TRBJ1-4	.	CASSLSRGHEKLFF	TGTGCCAGCAGTTTATCGCGGGGACATGAAAAACTGTTTTTT
TRBV4-2	TRBD2	TRBJ2-3	.	CASSRQLAGGRDTQYF	TGTGCCAGCAGCCGACAACTAGCGGGGGGCCGGGATACGCAGTATTTT
TRBV10-3	.	TRBJ1-4	.	CAISGLNEKLFF	TGTGCCATCAGTGGCCTTAATGAAAAACTGTTTTTT
TRBV29-1	TRBD1	TRBJ1-2	few	CSASRDRGHYDGYTF	TGCAGCGCCTCCCGGGACAGGGGGCATTACGATGGCTACACCTTC
TRBV5-4	TRBD1	TRBJ1-3	few	CASSRTGQGANTIYF	TGTGCCAGCAGCCGAACGGGACAGGGGGCAAACACCATATATTTT
TRBV29-1	TRBD1	TRBJ2-3	many	CSGGQSVDTQYF	TGCAGCGGGGGACAGTCGGTAGATACGCAGTATTTT
TRBV20-1	.	TRBJ2-7	many	CSAPVFSYEQYF	TGCAGTGCTCCCGTATTCTCGTACGAGCAGTACTTC
TRBV12-3/TRBV12-4	.	TRBJ2-1	many	CASSLGLLGQFF	TGTGCCAGCAGTTTAGGTCTCCTCGGGCAGTTCTTC
TRBV28	TRBD2	TRBJ2-3	many	CASSSGTSSTDTQYF	TGTGCCAGCAGTTCGGGGACTAGCAGTACAGATACGCAGTATTTT
TRBV6-2/TRBV6-3	TRBD2	TRBJ2-2	.	CASNPGLLTGELFF	TGTGCCAGCAACCCGGGACTACTCACCGGGGAGCTGTTTTTT
TRBV4-1	.	TRBJ1-6	few	CASSQGGNLNSPLHF	TGCGCCAGCAGCCAAGGGGGCAACCTCAATTCACCCCTCCACTTT
TRBV3-1	.	TRBJ1-1	many	CASSQGGGSLNTEAFF	TGTGCCAGCAGCCAGGGGGGGGGTAGTTTGAACACTGAAGCTTTCTTT
TRBV2	.	TRBJ2-3	many	CASSGRSYTDTQYF	TGTGCCAGCAGTGGGAGGTCTTACACAGATACGCAGTATTTT
TRBV18	TRBD2	TRBJ2-7	few	CASSPGLASEVEQYF	TGTGCCAGCTCACCGGGACTAGCGAGTGAAGTCGAGCAGTACTTC
TRBV29-1	TRBD1	TRBJ1-2	.	CSVEEKEGQGTF	TGCAGCGTTGAGGAGAAAGAGGGACAGGGGACCTTC
TRBV20-1	TRBD1	TRBJ1-5	many	CSAPGQPNQPQHF	TGCAGTGCTCCGGGACAGCCGAATCAGCCCCAGCATTTT
TRBV4-3	.	TRBJ2-6	many	CASSQAEGAGANVLTF	TGCGCCAGCAGCCAAGCGGAGGGCGCTGGGGCCAACGTCCTGACTTTC
TRBV5-1	.	TRBJ2-3	many	CASSQTGPSTDTQYF	TGCGCCAGCAGCCAGACCGGACCTAGCACAGATACGCAGTATTTT
TRBV5-1	.	TRBJ2-6	many	CASSSAGLSGANVLTF	TGCGCCAGCAGCTCCGCTGGGCTCTCTGGGGCCAACGTCCTGACTTTC
TRBV7-9	.	TRBJ1-6	few	CASSFMSGGAGPLSFNSPLHF	TGTGCCAGCAGCTTCATGTCCGGTGGGGCAGGCCCCCTTTCGTTTAATTCACCCCTCCACTTT
TRBV27	.	TRBJ2-1	.	CASSITGFGEQFF	TGTGCCAGCAGTATAACAGGGTTTGGCGAGCAGTTCTTC
TRBV5-6	.	TRBJ1-5	.	CASSLWRLGAQPQHF	TGTGCCAGCAGCTTGTGGCGACTGGGGGCGCAGCCCCAGCATTTT
TRBV29-1	.	TRBJ1-1	many	CSVTKDRNTEAFF	TGCAGCGTGACAAAGGACAGGAACACTGAAGCTTTCTTT
TRBV6-6	.	TRBJ2-3	many	CASMASPSTDTQYF	TGTGCCAGCATGGCGAGCCCGAGCACAGATACGCAGTATTTT
TRBV12-3/TRBV12-4	.	TRBJ2-1	.	CASSLTTSNEQFF	TGTGCCAGCAGCTTGACGACTAGTAATGAGCAGTTCTTC
TRBV6-5	.	TRBJ2-7	many	CASSYPDGLGAYEQYF	TGTGCCAGCAGTTACCCCGACGGCTTAGGGGCCTACGAGCAGTACTTC
TRBV7-9	.	TRBJ1-1	few	CASSLVEERVEAFF	TGTGCCAGCAGCTTAGTAGAAGAGAGAGTTGAAGCTTTCTTT